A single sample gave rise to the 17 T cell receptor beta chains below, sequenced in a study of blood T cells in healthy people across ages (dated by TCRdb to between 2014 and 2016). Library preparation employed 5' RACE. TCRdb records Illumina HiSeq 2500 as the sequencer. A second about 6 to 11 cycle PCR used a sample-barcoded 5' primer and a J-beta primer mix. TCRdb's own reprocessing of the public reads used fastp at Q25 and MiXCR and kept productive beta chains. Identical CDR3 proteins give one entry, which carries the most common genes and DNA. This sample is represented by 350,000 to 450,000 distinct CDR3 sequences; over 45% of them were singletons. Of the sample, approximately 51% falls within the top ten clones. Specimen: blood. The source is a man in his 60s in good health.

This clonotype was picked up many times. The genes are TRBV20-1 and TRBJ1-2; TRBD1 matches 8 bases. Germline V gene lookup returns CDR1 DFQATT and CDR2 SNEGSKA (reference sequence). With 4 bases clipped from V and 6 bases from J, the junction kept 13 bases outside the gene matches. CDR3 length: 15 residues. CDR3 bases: TGCAGTGCTATTTTTTGGGCTGCAGGGGGCAATGGCTACACCTTC. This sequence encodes CSAIFWAAGGNGYTF.

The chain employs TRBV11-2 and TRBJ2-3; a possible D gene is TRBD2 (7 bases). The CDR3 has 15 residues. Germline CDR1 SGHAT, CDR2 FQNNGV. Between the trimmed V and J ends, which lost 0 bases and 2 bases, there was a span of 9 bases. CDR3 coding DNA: TGTGCCAGCAGCTTAGAGGGGGGGGCCACAGATACGCAGTATTTT. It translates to CASSLEGGATDTQYF.

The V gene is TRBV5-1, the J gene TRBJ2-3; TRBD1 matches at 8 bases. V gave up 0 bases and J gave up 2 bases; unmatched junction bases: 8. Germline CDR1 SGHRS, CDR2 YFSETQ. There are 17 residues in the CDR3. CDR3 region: CASSLAARQGYTDTQYF. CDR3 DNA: TGCGCCAGCAGCTTGGCCGCCAGACAGGGGTACACAGATACGCAGTATTTT.

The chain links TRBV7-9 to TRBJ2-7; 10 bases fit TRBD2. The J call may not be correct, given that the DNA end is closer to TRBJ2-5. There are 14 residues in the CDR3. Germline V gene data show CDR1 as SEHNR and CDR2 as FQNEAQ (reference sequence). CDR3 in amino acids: CASSLTSGMETQYF. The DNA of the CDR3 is TGTGCCAGCAGCCTTACTAGCGGGATGGAGACCCAGTACTTC.

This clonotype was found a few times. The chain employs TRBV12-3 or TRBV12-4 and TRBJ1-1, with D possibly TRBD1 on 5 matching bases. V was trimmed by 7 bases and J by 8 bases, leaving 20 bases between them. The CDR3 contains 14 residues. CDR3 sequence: CASILTGGPAEAFF. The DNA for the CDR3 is TGTGCCAGCATATTAACTGGGGGACCCGCAGAAGCTTTCTTT.

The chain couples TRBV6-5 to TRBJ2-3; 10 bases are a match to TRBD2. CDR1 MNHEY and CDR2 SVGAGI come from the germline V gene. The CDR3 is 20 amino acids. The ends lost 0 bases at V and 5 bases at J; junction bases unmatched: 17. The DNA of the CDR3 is TGTGCCAGCAGTTACTCGGCGTCTTCTAGCGGGAGACGGATGGTAGATACGCAGTATTTT. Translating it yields CASSYSASSSGRRMVDTQYF.

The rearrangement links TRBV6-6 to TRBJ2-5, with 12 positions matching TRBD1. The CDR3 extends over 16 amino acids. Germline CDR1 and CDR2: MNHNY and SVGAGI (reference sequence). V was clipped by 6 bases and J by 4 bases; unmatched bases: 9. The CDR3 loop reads CASSSSGTGGAETQYF. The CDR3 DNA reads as TGTGCCAGCAGCTCATCCGGGACAGGGGGCGCAGAGACCCAGTACTTC.

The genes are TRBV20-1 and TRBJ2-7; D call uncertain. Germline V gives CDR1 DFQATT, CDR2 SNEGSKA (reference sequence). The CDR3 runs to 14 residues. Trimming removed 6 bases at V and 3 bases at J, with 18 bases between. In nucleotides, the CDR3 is TGCAGTGCGGAGACCAGGCGGCTCAACTACGAGCAGTACTTC. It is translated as CSAETRRLNYEQYF.

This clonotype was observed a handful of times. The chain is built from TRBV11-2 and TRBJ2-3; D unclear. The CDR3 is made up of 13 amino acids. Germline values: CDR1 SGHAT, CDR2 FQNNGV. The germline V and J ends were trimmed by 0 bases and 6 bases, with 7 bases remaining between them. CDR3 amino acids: CASSLDRSDTQYF. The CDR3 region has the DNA TGTGCCAGCAGCTTAGACAGGTCCGATACGCAGTATTTT.

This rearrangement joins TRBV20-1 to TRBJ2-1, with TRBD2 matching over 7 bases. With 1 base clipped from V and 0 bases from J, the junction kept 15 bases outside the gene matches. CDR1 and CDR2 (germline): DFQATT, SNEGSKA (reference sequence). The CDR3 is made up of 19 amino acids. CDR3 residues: CSARVSAGAGLSSYNEQFF. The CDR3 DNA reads TGCAGTGCTAGAGTCAGCGCGGGAGCGGGATTGAGCTCCTACAATGAGCAGTTCTTC.

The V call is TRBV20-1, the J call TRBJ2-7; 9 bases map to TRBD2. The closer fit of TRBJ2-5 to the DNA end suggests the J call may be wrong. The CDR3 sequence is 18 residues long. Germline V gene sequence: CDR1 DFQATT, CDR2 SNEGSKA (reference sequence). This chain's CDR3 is CSARDRKPSGGPKETQYF. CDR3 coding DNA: TGCAGTGCTAGAGATAGGAAACCCAGCGGGGGGCCAAAGGAGACCCAGTACTTC.

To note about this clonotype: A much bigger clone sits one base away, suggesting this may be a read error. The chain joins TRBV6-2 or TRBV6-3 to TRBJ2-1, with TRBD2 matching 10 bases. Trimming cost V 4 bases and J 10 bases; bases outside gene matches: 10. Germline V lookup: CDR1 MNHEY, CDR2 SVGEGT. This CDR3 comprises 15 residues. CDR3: CASSSLASGSGEQFF. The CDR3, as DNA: TGTGCCAGCAGTTCCTTGGCTAGCGGGAGTGGGGAGCAGTTCTTC.

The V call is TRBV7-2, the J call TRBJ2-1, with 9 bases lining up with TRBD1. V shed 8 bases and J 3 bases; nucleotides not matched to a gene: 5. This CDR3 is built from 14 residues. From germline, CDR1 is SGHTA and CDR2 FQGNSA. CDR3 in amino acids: CASQGQGFYNEQFF. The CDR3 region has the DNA TGTGCCAGCCAGGGACAGGGCTTCTACAATGAGCAGTTCTTC.

The CDR3 region has the DNA TGTGCCAGCAGTTTAGGGATAGCGGACCCGAGGGAGACCCAGTACTTC. Its protein product is CASSLGIADPRETQYF. The chain couples TRBV28 to TRBJ2-5; D is possibly TRBD2 (6 bases). V lost 2 bases to trimming and J lost 5 bases, with 18 bases between them. The CDR3 contains 16 residues. Germline lookup yields CDR1 MDHEN and CDR2 SYDVKM.

In DNA, the CDR3 is TGTGCCAGCAGGCGGGAAGGTCCCAATGAAAAACTGTTTTTT. This codes for CASRREGPNEKLFF. The V gene is TRBV4-2, the J gene TRBJ1-4, with D unresolved. Germline-derived CDR1 and CDR2 are LGHNA and YNFKEQ. Trimming stripped 6 bases from V and 5 bases from J, with 13 bases between. CDR3 length: 14 residues.

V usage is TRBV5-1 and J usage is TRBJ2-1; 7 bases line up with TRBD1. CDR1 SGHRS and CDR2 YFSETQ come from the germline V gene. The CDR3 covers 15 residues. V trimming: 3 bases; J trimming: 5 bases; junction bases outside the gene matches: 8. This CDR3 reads CASSSRTGLDNEQFF. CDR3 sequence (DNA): TGCGCCAGCAGCTCCAGGACAGGTCTCGACAATGAGCAGTTCTTC.

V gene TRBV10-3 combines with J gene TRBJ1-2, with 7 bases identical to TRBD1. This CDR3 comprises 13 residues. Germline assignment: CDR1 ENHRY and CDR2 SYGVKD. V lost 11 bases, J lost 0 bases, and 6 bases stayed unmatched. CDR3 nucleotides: TGTGCCGTTGGGACAGAGGCTAACTATGGCTACACCTTC. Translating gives CAVGTEANYGYTF.